The 30 T cell receptor beta chains listed next were all sequenced from one sample in a study of blood T cell repertoires in COVID-19 (TCRdb year 2020). The library was prepared using the immunoSEQ multiplex PCR assay. Entries here come from immuneACCESS through TCRdb and include only in-frame sequences with V and J called. Some clones fail to appear in such tables; in the studies checked, an unresolved V gene covers under half of the shortfall, and the cause of the remainder is unknown. This sample gives 250,000 to 350,000 clones in total; 90% of them show up just once. The ten largest account for 6.3% of the sample. The material sequenced was peripheral blood. Source of these receptors: a woman aged 50 to 60 with COVID-19, enrolled during active disease.

This clone was counted between two and nine times. The chain recombines TRBV15 with TRBJ2-1; 10 bases match TRBD1. Trimming removed 8 bases from V and 8 bases from J; junction bases left unmatched: 12. The CDR3 loop spans 15 amino acids. Germline V gene sequence: CDR1 LNHNV, CDR2 YYDKDF (reference sequence). The CDR3 here is CATAKDRGRWDEQFF. The CDR3 DNA reads as TGTGCCACCGCGAAAGACAGGGGGCGCTGGGATGAGCAGTTCTTC.

The rearrangement uses TRBV15 and TRBJ2-5; a possible D gene is TRBD2 (6 bases). Germline V gives CDR1 LNHNV, CDR2 YYDKDF (reference sequence). The CDR3 is 14 residues long. V was trimmed by 0 bases and J by 10 bases, leaving 15 bases between them. CDR3 protein: CATSRDQAGRNQYF. For the CDR3, the DNA is TGTGCCACCAGCAGAGATCAGGCAGGGAGGAACCAGTACTTC. The entire variable domain, with the rest obtained from reference TRBV15 and TRBJ2-5, is as follows: DAMVIQNPRYQVTQFGKPVTLSCSQTLNHNVMYWYQQKSSQAPKLLFHYYDKDFNNEADTPDNFQSRRPNTSFCFLDIRSPGLGDTAMYLCATSRDQAGRNQYFGPGTRLLVL.

The rearrangement links TRBV19 to TRBJ2-2; TRBD2 aligns across 9 bases. J lost 5 bases, V lost 5 bases, and 6 bases had no gene match. CDR1 is LNHDA, CDR2 SQIVND, per germline (reference sequence). There are 15 residues in the CDR3. CDR3 in DNA: TGTGCCAGTAGTCGTAGCGGGGGCAGTACCGGGGAGCTGTTTTTT. Its protein is CASSRSGGSTGELFF. Full variable domain (missing parts from reference TRBV19 and TRBJ2-2): DGGITQSPKYLFRKEGQNVTLSCEQNLNHDAMYWYRQDPGQGLRLIYYSQIVNDFQKGDIAEGYSVSREKKESFPLTVTSAQKNPTAFYLCASSRSGGSTGELFFGEGSRLTVL.

The rearrangement joins TRBV30 to TRBJ1-1; D is uncertain. V lost 2 bases and J 1 base, leaving 8 bases between the germline ends. CDR3 length equals 13 residues. CDR1 GTSNPN and CDR2 SVGIG come from the germline V gene (reference sequence). The CDR3 here is CAWSPSRNTEAFF. Here the CDR3 DNA reads TGTGCCTGGAGTCCCTCGAGGAACACTGAAGCTTTCTTT. The variable domain in full, with the rest retrieved from reference TRBV30 and TRBJ1-1, is SQTIHQWPATLVQPVGSPLSLECTVEGTSNPNLYWYRQAAGRGLQLLFYSVGIGQISSEVPQNLSASRPQDRQFILSSKKLLLSDSGFYLCAWSPSRNTEAFFGQGTRLTVV.

The gene calls are TRBV29-1 and TRBJ1-1; D gene unclear. CDR1 is SQVTM and CDR2 is ANQGSEA in the germline V gene. V lost 7 bases and J lost 5, with 8 bases in between. The CDR3 runs 10 residues. The CDR3 DNA reads as TGCAGCGAGAGGAGGACTGAAGCTTTCTTT. Translated, it gives CSERRTEAFF.

V is TRBV4-1 and J is TRBJ2-7; 7 bases are a match to TRBD2. The CDR3 contains 16 residues. V trimming: 0 bases; J trimming: 4 bases; junction bases outside the gene matches: 9. Germline-derived CDR1 and CDR2 are MGHRA and YSYEKL. The chain's CDR3 is CASSQDRGTTPYEQYF. The CDR3 DNA follows: TGCGCCAGCAGCCAAGATCGTGGGACTACCCCATACGAGCAGTACTTC.

The chain combines TRBV3-1 (or the pseudogene TRBV3-2) with TRBJ2-1; 9 bases are shared with TRBD1. CDR3 length: 15 residues. Germline V CDR1 and CDR2: LGHDT, YNNKEL (reference sequence). Trimming cost V 1 base and J 2 bases; bases outside gene matches: 0. The CDR3 loop is CASSQGTGAYNEQFF. The DNA of the CDR3 is TGTGCCAGCAGCCAAGGGACAGGGGCCTACAATGAGCAGTTCTTC.

The V call is TRBV4-2, the J call TRBJ2-5; 10 positions match TRBD1. With 4 bases clipped from V and 5 bases from J, the junction kept 10 bases outside the gene matches. The CDR3 covers 16 residues. Per the germline V gene, CDR1 is LGHNA and CDR2 is YNFKEQ. CDR3 nucleotide sequence: TGTGCCAGCAGCCGACGACAGGGGGCGACTGTGGAGACCCAGTACTTC. Translation: CASSRRQGATVETQYF.

CDR3 loop: CASSLAGGSKNIQYF. The CDR3 DNA reads as TGTGCCAGCAGCCTAGCGGGAGGATCAAAAAACATTCAGTACTTC. The chain uses TRBV6-5 and TRBJ2-4; 11 nucleotides align to TRBD2. This CDR3 comprises 15 residues. J gave up 4 bases and V 6 bases, and 5 bases lay outside the gene matches. CDR1 is MNHEY and CDR2 is SVGAGI in the germline V gene.

In DNA form, the CDR3 reads TGTGCCAGCAGTGTCTGGGGGGATGAAAAACTGTTTTTT. The encoded protein is CASSVWGDEKLFF. The chain recombines TRBV25-1 with TRBJ1-4; D possibly corresponds to TRBD1 (5 bases). The germline V and J ends were trimmed by 4 bases and 6 bases, with 9 bases remaining between them. Germline values: CDR1 MGHDK, CDR2 SYGVNS. This CDR3 is 13 amino acids long.

This chain links TRBV29-1 with TRBJ2-7; 8 bases align to TRBD1. The V gene end was trimmed by 1 base and the J gene end by 0 bases; junction bases not matched to a gene: 5. Per germline, CDR1 SQVTM and CDR2 ANQGSEA. There are 15 residues in the CDR3. The chain's CDR3 is CSVEARTGSSYEQYF. The CDR3 DNA sequence: TGCAGCGTTGAAGCCCGGACAGGGAGCTCCTACGAGCAGTACTTC.

The CDR3 DNA is TGCAGCGTTGAAGATAGGGGGCACTATGGCTACACCTTC. This translates into CSVEDRGHYGYTF. V is TRBV29-1 and J is TRBJ1-2, with TRBD1 matching 7 bases. V was pared by 0 bases and J by 3 bases, with 1 base of the junction left unmatched. The CDR3 has 13 amino acids. The germline V gene has CDR1 SQVTM and CDR2 ANQGSEA.

A note on this clone: Other DNA sequences in the same sample also yield this CDR3. The V and J genes are TRBV5-1 and TRBJ2-3; 7 nucleotides match TRBD2. The CDR3 is 14 amino acids. Germline V gene sequence: CDR1 SGHRS, CDR2 YFSETQ. With 8 bases clipped from V and 0 bases from J, the junction kept 6 bases outside the gene matches. Written as DNA, the CDR3 is TGCGCCAGTAGGGCGGGAGCTAGCACAGATACGCAGTATTTT. Protein: CASRAGASTDTQYF.

The rearrangement uses TRBV18 and TRBJ1-2; the D is unclear. The CDR3 is made up of 15 amino acids. Trimming removed 3 bases at V and 4 bases at J, with 15 bases between. Per germline, CDR1 KGHSH and CDR2 LQKENI. This chain's CDR3 is CASSPARERVYGYTF. Written as DNA, the CDR3 is TGTGCCAGCTCACCCGCTCGGGAGAGGGTCTATGGCTACACCTTC. Together with reference TRBV18 and TRBJ1-2, the CDR3 gives the full variable domain: NAGVMQNPRHLVRRRGQEARLRCSPMKGHSHVYWYRQLPEEGLKFMVYLQKENIIDESGMPKERFSAEFPKEGPSILRIQQVVRGDSAAYFCASSPARERVYGYTFGSGTRLTVV.

The chain combines TRBV30 with TRBJ2-1; possibly TRBD2 for D (5 bases). The CDR3 runs to 15 residues. The ends were cut back, 2 bases at V and 0 bases at J, with 11 bases in the middle. The germline V gene encodes CDR1 GTSNPN and CDR2 SVGIG (reference sequence). The CDR3 reads CAWSTSGLSYNEQFF. The DNA for the CDR3 is TGTGCCTGGAGTACCAGCGGACTCTCCTACAATGAGCAGTTCTTC.

The chain links TRBV5-1 to TRBJ2-5, with D perhaps matching TRBD1 (5 bases). The germline gives CDR1 SGHRS, CDR2 YFSETQ. V lost 4 bases and J 5 bases, leaving 21 bases between the germline ends. CDR3 size: 16 residues. CDR3 in DNA: TGCGCCAGCAGCCAAGGGGTAGCTCCAGCCAGGGAGACCCAGTACTTC. It specifies CASSQGVAPARETQYF.

J is TRBJ2-1 and V is TRBV15; 10 nucleotides align to TRBD2. This CDR3 is 17 amino acids long. The germline gives CDR1 LNHNV, CDR2 YYDKDF (reference sequence). With 0 bases clipped from V and 5 bases from J, the junction kept 7 bases outside the gene matches. The CDR3 loop reads CATSRDLASGSHNEQFF. The CDR3 nucleotides are TGTGCCACCAGCAGAGATCTGGCTAGCGGGAGCCACAATGAGCAGTTCTTC.

V gene TRBV6-5 combines with J gene TRBJ2-3; TRBD2 matches 10 bases. CDR3 length: 15 amino acids. The trim removed 4 bases at V and 7 bases at J, leaving 8 bases unmatched. Germline assignment: CDR1 MNHEY and CDR2 SVGAGI. The CDR3 coding sequence is TGTGCCAGCAGTTCCCGGACTAGCGGAAGAAATACGCAGTATTTT. This sequence encodes CASSSRTSGRNTQYF.

V and J are TRBV30 and TRBJ1-1; tentatively, D is TRBD1 (5 bases). V dropped 1 base and J dropped 4 bases, with 13 bases sitting between them. Per the germline V gene, CDR1 is GTSNPN and CDR2 is SVGIG (reference sequence). The CDR3 is 14 residues long. CDR3 bases: TGTGCCTGGAGTGCCCTAAGGAGGGGCACTGAAGCTTTCTTT. Translating it yields CAWSALRRGTEAFF. The full variable domain, with the rest looked up from reference TRBV30 and TRBJ1-1, is SQTIHQWPATLVQPVGSPLSLECTVEGTSNPNLYWYRQAAGRGLQLLFYSVGIGQISSEVPQNLSASRPQDRQFILSSKKLLLSDSGFYLCAWSALRRGTEAFFGQGTRLTVV.

This clone was seen just once. The chain links TRBV7-9 to TRBJ2-7; 11 bases match TRBD2. The junction had 9 bases not matched to a gene; V was cut back by 4 bases and J by 4 bases. CDR1 and CDR2 from the germline V gene are SEHNR and FQNEAQ (reference sequence). This CDR3 comprises 16 residues. As DNA, the CDR3 is TGTGCCAGCAGCTCTCGAACTAGCGGGAGTAGGTACGAGCAGTACTTC. The encoded protein is CASSSRTSGSRYEQYF.

With regard to this clone: Other nucleotide sequences from this sample produce the same CDR3. The genes are TRBV3-1 (or the pseudogene TRBV3-2) and TRBJ2-7; D is unclear. In germline, CDR1 is LGHDT, CDR2 YNNKEL (reference sequence). The CDR3 runs to 11 residues. Trimming shortened V by 1 base and J by 4 bases, and 2 bases separated the two germline ends. CDR3 nucleotide sequence: TGTGCCAGCAGCCAAGCTTACGAGCAGTACTTC. Translation gives CASSQAYEQYF.

The chain joins TRBV19 to TRBJ2-5, with a possible D match to TRBD2 (5 bases). Trimming took off 5 bases at V and 5 bases at J, with 6 bases between the two ends. The CDR3 length is 11 residues. Germline CDR1 is LNHDA and CDR2 is SQIVND (reference sequence). The CDR3 bases are TGTGCCAGTAGTTGGAGGGAGACCCAGTACTTC. Amino acids: CASSWRETQYF. Based on the CDR3 plus reference TRBV19 and TRBJ2-5, the full variable domain is DGGITQSPKYLFRKEGQNVTLSCEQNLNHDAMYWYRQDPGQGLRLIYYSQIVNDFQKGDIAEGYSVSREKKESFPLTVTSAQKNPTAFYLCASSWRETQYFGPGTRLLVL.

The chain couples TRBV18 to TRBJ1-1; possibly TRBD1 for D (6 bases). The CDR3 extends over 13 amino acids. Germline V CDR1 and CDR2: KGHSH, LQKENI. V lost 5 bases to trimming and J lost 1 base, with 8 bases between them. CDR3 loop: CASSSTGNTEAFF. CDR3 in DNA: TGTGCCAGCTCATCGACAGGGAACACTGAAGCTTTCTTT.

Only a few counts were recorded for this clone. The J gene is TRBJ2-1, the V gene TRBV10-1, with no clear D. Per the germline V gene, CDR1 is WNHNN and CDR2 is SYGVQD (reference sequence). Trimming pared 8 bases from V and 8 bases from J, leaving 10 bases between. CDR3 size: 11 residues. CDR3 amino acids: CASRLLHEQFF. The CDR3 region has the DNA TGCGCCAGCCGTCTCCTTCATGAGCAGTTCTTC.

V and J are TRBV6-6 and TRBJ2-5, with TRBD1 matching 11 bases. The CDR3 is 16 amino acids. The V gene's germline CDR1 is MNHNY and CDR2 SVGAGI (reference sequence). Trimming at V came to 0 bases and at J to 4 bases, leaving 4 bases not matched to a gene. The CDR3 DNA reads TGTGCCAGCAGTTACTCATTTGGGACAGGGGGAGAGACCCAGTACTTC. Translating gives CASSYSFGTGGETQYF.

The V and J genes are TRBV7-2 and TRBJ2-3; tentatively, D is TRBD1 (5 bases). V gave up 6 bases and J gave up 1 base, with 11 bases separating them. From germline, CDR1 is SGHTA and CDR2 FQGNSA. This CDR3 comprises 14 residues. CDR3 in amino acids: CASRLGLGTDTQYF. The CDR3 nucleotides are TGTGCCAGCAGGTTGGGGCTTGGCACAGATACGCAGTATTTT.

The chain employs TRBV6-1 and TRBJ2-1; D perhaps matches TRBD1 (5 bases). V gave up 2 bases and J gave up 5 bases, with 10 bases separating them. Per germline, CDR1 MNHNS and CDR2 SASEGT. This CDR3 has 14 amino acids. In DNA, the CDR3 is TGTGCCAGCAGTGAACCGCAGGGCCACAATGAGCAGTTCTTC. It translates to CASSEPQGHNEQFF.

The chain recombines TRBV6-2 or TRBV6-3 with TRBJ2-5; tentatively, D is TRBD1 (7 bases). The length of the CDR3 is 16 residues. Germline CDR1 MNHEY, CDR2 SVGEGT. Trimming pared 5 bases from V and 5 bases from J, leaving 21 bases between. The CDR3 loop is CASSPQATGRRETQYF. The CDR3 nucleotides are TGTGCCAGCAGTCCCCAGGCGACAGGGAGGAGGGAGACCCAGTACTTC.

The chain has TRBV18 and TRBJ1-1; TRBD1 aligns across 7 bases. The germline V gene encodes CDR1 KGHSH and CDR2 LQKENI. The V and J ends lost 5 bases and 4 bases, in that order; junction bases with no gene match: 7. The CDR3 covers 14 residues. The CDR3 DNA reads as TGTGCCAGCTCAGCGGCGACAGGGCCCACTGAAGCTTTCTTT. It yields the protein CASSAATGPTEAFF.

The chain employs TRBV18 and TRBJ2-1, with TRBD2 matching over 8 bases. V dropped 3 bases and J dropped 8; count of bases not matched to a gene: 6. This CDR3 region has 14 residues. CDR1 and CDR2 (germline): KGHSH, LQKENI. The CDR3 DNA reads TGTGCCAGCTCACCCCCCCCACTAGCGGATGAGCAGTTCTTC. This translates into CASSPPPLADEQFF.